What follows are 18 T cell receptor beta chains derived from one specimen sequenced in a study of T-cell reconstitution after alpha-beta-depleted transplantation in children. Preparation of the TCRbeta library used unique molecular identifiers. TCRdb re-called the PCR reads through MiXCR, storing one row per CDR3 protein. Counted here are about 200,000 distinct CDR3 sequences, approximately 6.9% occurring once; the ten biggest clones make up 4.5% to 6.5%. Sequencing used PBMCs, obtained before TCRalphabeta/CD19-depleted stem cell transplant. These TCRs come from a boy under 10 years old with acute lymphoblastic leukemia, due to receive a stem cell transplant.

The sample holds many counts of this clonotype. The chain has TRBV5-1 and TRBJ2-7; D is unclear. The germline CDR1 and CDR2 sequences are SGHRS and YFSETQ. The length of the CDR3 is 13 residues. V was cut by 3 bases and J by 2 bases, with 9 bases left in between. CDR3: CASSSNYPYEQYF. CDR3 nucleotide sequence: TGCGCCAGCAGCTCTAACTATCCCTACGAGCAGTACTTC.

The chain recombines TRBV7-8 with TRBJ2-3, with 12 bases that match TRBD2. Germline values: CDR1 SGHVS, CDR2 FQNEAQ. The CDR3 totals 19 residues. The V segment lost 2 bases and the J segment 6 bases; nucleotides outside the gene matches: 15. As DNA, the CDR3 is TGTGCCAGCAGCTTAAATGGTGGGCTAGCGGGAGGGCCGGCGGATACGCAGTATTTT. Its protein product is CASSLNGGLAGGPADTQYF. Together with reference TRBV7-8 and TRBJ2-3, the CDR3 gives the full variable domain: GAGVSQSPRYKVAKRGQDVALRCDPISGHVSLFWYQQALGQGPEFLTYFQNEAQLDKSGLPSDRFFAERPEGSVSTLKIQRTQQEDSAVYLCASSLNGGLAGGPADTQYFGPGTRLTVL.

The chain joins TRBV7-2 to TRBJ1-2, with 7 positions matching TRBD1. Trimming removed 5 bases from V and 6 bases from J; junction bases left unmatched: 12. This CDR3 has 15 amino acids. In germline, CDR1 is SGHTA, CDR2 FQGNSA. CDR3 sequence reads: CASSLRGTERNGYTF. CDR3 sequence (DNA): TGTGCCAGCAGCCTCCGCGGGACAGAGAGAAATGGCTACACCTTC.

This clonotype has only a few counts. The rearrangement links TRBV20-1 to TRBJ2-6; D gene uncertain. The germline V gene encodes CDR1 DFQATT and CDR2 SNEGSKA (reference sequence). The V end lost 8 bases, the J end lost 1 base, and 6 bases lay between the germline ends. This CDR3 comprises 12 residues. CDR3 loop: CSLASGANVLTF. CDR3 bases: TGCAGTCTGGCGTCTGGGGCCAACGTCCTGACTTTC.

In this sample, this clonotype turned up many times. This chain uses TRBV30 with TRBJ2-5; no clear D gene. The CDR3 is 13 residues long. Trimming took 1 base from V and 3 from J, leaving 9 bases between them. Looked up from germline, CDR1 is GTSNPN and CDR2 is SVGIG (reference sequence). CDR3 sequence: CAWSENSEETQYF. CDR3 nucleotide sequence: TGTGCCTGGAGTGAAAACAGCGAAGAGACCCAGTACTTC.

At least ten counts were recorded for this clonotype. This chain joins TRBV3-1 and TRBJ1-1; 7 bases fit TRBD1. Unmatched junction bases numbered 5, after V lost 4 bases and J lost 3 bases. The CDR3 covers 14 residues. Germline CDR1 is LGHDT and CDR2 is YNNKEL (reference sequence). The CDR3 DNA sequence: TGTGCCAGCAGCCGTCCGGGACAGTACACTGAAGCTTTCTTT. Amino acid sequence: CASSRPGQYTEAFF. Full variable domain (remainder filled in from reference TRBV3-1 and TRBJ1-1): DTAVSQTPKYLVTQMGNDKSIKCEQNLGHDTMYWYKQDSKKFLKIMFSYNNKELIINETVPNRFSPKSPDKAHLNLHINSLELGDSAVYFCASSRPGQYTEAFFGQGTRLTVV.

This chain joins TRBV20-1 and TRBJ2-1, with 7 nucleotides matching TRBD2. Looked up from germline, CDR1 is DFQATT and CDR2 is SNEGSKA (reference sequence). This CDR3 spans 11 amino acids. V shed 7 bases, J shed 6 bases, and the junction held 3 bases outside the gene matches. The CDR3 loop reads CSVLAPNEQFF. The CDR3 nucleotides are TGCAGTGTACTAGCGCCCAATGAGCAGTTCTTC.

This clonotype has ten or more counts. The CDR3 here is CASRGEERGGTDTQYF. The CDR3 bases are TGTGCCAGCAGGGGGGAGGAGCGGGGGGGCACAGATACGCAGTATTTT. The V and J genes are TRBV28 and TRBJ2-3; 9 bases are shared with TRBD2. CDR3 size: 16 residues. The V segment lost 6 bases and the J segment 1 base; nucleotides outside the gene matches: 8. The germline V gene encodes CDR1 MDHEN and CDR2 SYDVKM.

This clonotype was seen many times. The chain links TRBV25-1 to TRBJ1-5; D unclear. Germline V gives CDR1 MGHDK, CDR2 SYGVNS. The CDR3 extends over 13 amino acids. V was pared by 8 bases and J by 2 bases, with 10 bases between. CDR3 nucleotides: TGTGCCAGCGGAGGCCTGGGCAATCAGCCCCAGCATTTT. Translating it yields CASGGLGNQPQHF.

The CDR3 loop reads CASSHYSGRGYEQYF. As DNA, the CDR3 is TGTGCCAGCAGCCATTACTCAGGTCGCGGCTACGAGCAGTACTTC. The chain recombines TRBV3-1 with TRBJ2-7; D is ambiguous. V was shortened by 3 bases and J by 3 bases, with 15 bases between the two germline ends. Germline V CDR1 and CDR2: LGHDT, YNNKEL (reference sequence). CDR3 length: 15 residues.

This chain links TRBV6-2 or TRBV6-3 with TRBJ2-7; D possibly matches TRBD1 or TRBD2 (5 bases each). The CDR3 totals 12 residues. The V end lost 8 bases, the J end lost 6 bases, and 14 bases lay between the germline ends. Germline lookup yields CDR1 MNHEY and CDR2 SVGEGT. The CDR3 sequence: CASGGGGGEQYF. CDR3 sequence (DNA): TGTGCCAGCGGTGGGGGTGGAGGCGAGCAGTACTTC.

The table lists this clonotype with a few counts. This chain uses TRBV5-5 with TRBJ1-1; no reliable D call. Trimming pared 4 bases from V and 4 bases from J, leaving 8 bases between. The CDR3 extends over 12 amino acids. Germline lookup yields CDR1 SGHKS and CDR2 YYEKEE (reference sequence). The CDR3 region has the DNA TGTGCCAGCAGCCTTAGGATCACTGAAGCTTTCTTT. It encodes CASSLRITEAFF.

This clonotype was observed many times. The V call is TRBV5-1, the J call TRBJ2-7; D not resolved. From germline, CDR1 is SGHRS and CDR2 YFSETQ. This CDR3 region has 13 residues. Trimming took 5 bases from V and 4 from J, leaving 13 bases between them. The CDR3 is CASSEQSIYEQYF. CDR3 nucleotide sequence: TGCGCCAGCAGTGAGCAGTCAATATACGAGCAGTACTTC.

A few counts support this clonotype. CDR3 bases: TGTGCCAGCAGCTTGCCCGGACAGGGGGGTTCCAATGAGCAGTTCTTC. Translation: CASSLPGQGGSNEQFF. V gene TRBV5-5 combines with J gene TRBJ2-1; 10 nucleotides align to TRBD1. The CDR3 has 16 amino acids. The V segment lost 1 base and the J segment 6 bases; nucleotides outside the gene matches: 7. The germline V gene has CDR1 SGHKS and CDR2 YYEKEE (reference sequence).

About this clonotype: This may be a read error: a much more frequent sequence differs by one nucleotide. The chain is built from TRBV12-3 or TRBV12-4 and TRBJ2-7; TRBD1 or TRBD2 may be the D gene (5 bases each). The CDR3 loop spans 19 amino acids. The CDR3 spells CTSSLFRSGLGDGSYEQYF. CDR3 DNA sequence: TGTACCAGCAGTTTATTTCGGTCCGGCTTAGGGGACGGATCCTACGAGCAGTACTTC.

The chain carries TRBV7-9 and TRBJ2-5; D may match TRBD1 or TRBD2 (5 bases each). The V end was cut by 5 bases, the J end by 4 bases, with 11 bases between. Germline assignment: CDR1 SEHNR and CDR2 FQNEAQ (reference sequence). CDR3 length equals 13 residues. The CDR3 DNA reads as TGTGCCAGCAGCAGAGGGGCTCCAGAGACCCAGTACTTC. Protein sequence: CASSRGAPETQYF.

A few counts support this clonotype. The chain joins TRBV4-3 to TRBJ2-1; TRBD2 agrees at 9 bases. This CDR3 is built from 17 residues. The germline CDR1 and CDR2 sequences are LGHNA and YSLEER. J gave up 5 bases and V 1 base, and 9 bases lay outside the gene matches. CDR3 protein: CASSQVPGLARNNEQFF. The DNA of the CDR3 is TGCGCCAGCAGCCAAGTCCCTGGACTAGCGCGAAACAATGAGCAGTTCTTC.

This clonotype was counted at least ten times. The rearrangement links TRBV12-3 or TRBV12-4 to TRBJ2-1; TRBD2 matches at 8 bases. With V trimmed by 1 base and J by 9 bases, 5 bases remained unmatched. This CDR3 spans 14 amino acids. The CDR3 bases are TGTGCCAGCAGTTTAGAGCGGGAGACGGGTGAGCAGTTCTTC. Protein sequence: CASSLERETGEQFF.